This T cell receptor beta chain was retrieved from a study of Ad26.COV2.S vaccination and SARS-CoV-2 variants (dated by TCRdb to the early 2020s). The study in broad terms: Vaccine-arm donors were drawn from COV1001, a multicentre, randomized, double-blind, placebo-controlled phase I-IIa trial of Ad26.COV2.S in healthy adults. Ad26.COV2.S was administered intramuscularly at a dose of 5x10^10 or 1x10^11 viral particles, either as one shot or as two shots given 56 days apart. TCRbeta repertoire sequencing was used to assess the specificity and breadth of SARS-CoV-2-reactive T cell receptors after Ad26.COV2.S vaccination. The TCR-sequenced set comprised approximately 32 samples: some 19 Ad26.COV2.S vaccine recipients, 5 placebo recipients and 8 SARS-CoV-2 convalescent individuals. Trial participants were randomized into five groups of five: low-dose or high-dose Ad26.COV2.S given once or twice, or placebo on both occasions. Investigators remained blinded to trial group allocation during experiments and outcome assessment. Points the paper makes about the study in general: Substantial breadth of spike-specific CD8+ and CD4+ T cell responses was reported after vaccination. Comparing responses between vaccine doses or regimens was not something the study was powered to do. The authors noted that the TCR breadth and depth analyses may have underestimated total T cell responses. Non-spike TCR breadth was comparable between vaccine and placebo recipients, consistent with the vaccine containing only spike. Spike-specific TCR breadth was higher in Ad26.COV2.S recipients than in placebo recipients (P = 0.0014).

Comments on this clone: The antigen it binds to is not known. The record has no base qualities; no much larger clone is one base away.

For CDR1 and CDR2, the germline V gene lists MNHEY and SVGEGT. Taken from cysteine to phenylalanine, the CDR3 has 19 residues. The read is trimmed to its CDR3 DNA, 57 bases read in frame from base 1. The germline V end is reduced by 2 bases and the J end by 6 bases; junction bases left unmatched: 16. The treatment or condition label for this specimen denotes: about 20 received Ad26.COV2.S at low or high dose, single or two shots; about 5 received placebo; per-sample allocation not given. For vaccine and placebo recipients, the sequenced repertoires came from samples collected on day 63 after the first injection. In Cohort 1b, 25 adults aged 18-55 years were enrolled at a single site in Boston, USA, between 29 July and 7 August 2020. As a vaccine, Ad26.COV2.S was a replication-incompetent adenovirus type 26 vector that expressed a prefusion-stabilized SARS-CoV-2 spike protein derived from the original Wuhan strain.

The immunoSEQ Assay was the method used to sequence TCRbeta CDR3 regions. After extraction, genomic DNA underwent amplification by bias-controlled multiplex PCR, followed by high-throughput sequencing. Per the authors' processing: Collapsing and filtering of sequences were performed to quantify the absolute abundance of each unique TCRbeta CDR3 region. Usable DNA was measured by amplifying reference genes present in all nucleated cells, and TCRbeta template counts were normalized to that usable DNA to estimate T cell fraction. Repertoire TCRs were annotated as SARS-CoV-2-specific by exact matching of V gene, CDR3 amino acid sequence and J gene to a known reactive TCR set. MIRA supplied the reference SARS-CoV-2 TCR set, which was filtered for enrichment in COVID-19-positive ImmuneCODE repertoires so that public or cross-reactive TCRs were removed. Using the MIRA antigens, annotated TCRs were further analysed by specific ORF or by position within an ORF. Depth was the summed frequency of annotated unique rearrangements, while breadth was defined as annotated unique rearrangements over total unique productive rearrangements. Group comparisons of TCR breadth used two-sided Wilcoxon rank-sum tests. TCRdb mirrors the immuneACCESS table, restricted to in-frame sequences. Some clones are absent from its copies; in checked studies, under half trace to an unresolved V gene, and the reason for the others is unknown. V and J calls and clone size are given by that table; D and trimming were obtained from the DNA. Within this sample are just over 350,000 clones, with approximately 85% of them counted one time only. The ten most abundant clones make up approximately 3.5% of the sample.

The sequences come from peripheral blood, collected in a trial of Ad26.COV2.S vaccine versus placebo. The sequence was obtained from a person between 18 and 59 years old who received the Ad26.COV2.S COVID-19 vaccine or a placebo. Recombination connected TRBV6-2 or TRBV6-3 to TRBJ2-1; 10 central nucleotides agree with TRBD1. The DNA sequence is given as TGTGCCAGCAGTTACCGGGACAGGGGAGGAGCGGGAACTTCCAATGAGCAGTTCTTC. This yields the protein CASSYRDRGGAGTSNEQFF.